This TCR beta chain derives from a study of blood T cells in healthy people across ages. The use of a sample-barcoded 5' primer and a J-beta primer mix characterized a second PCR of roughly 7 to 12 cycles. From the 5' RACE reads, TCRdb called clonotypes with MiXCR, one entry per CDR3 protein. The sample holds roughly 800,000 distinct CDR3 sequences, about 55% seen once. The source of this sequence is an elderly man in good health. The sequenced sample was blood.

The CDR3 loop reads CASSKANTQYF. The CDR3 nucleotides read TGCGCCAGCAGCAAGGCTAATACGCAGTATTTT. The chain combines TRBV5-1 with TRBJ2-3; unclear D gene. This CDR3 comprises 11 residues. Germline V CDR1 and CDR2: SGHRS, YFSETQ. Trimming took off 4 bases at V and 7 bases at J, with 7 bases between the two ends.